This T cell receptor beta chain is drawn from a study of breast tumors, draining lymph nodes, adjacent tissues. Breast cancer patients provided tissue from their axillary draining lymph nodes. Broader study findings: Tumor repertoires ranked between lymph nodes and nontumor tissue in diversity, with V and J gene preferences. Luminal-like breast cancer showed significantly greater tumor-nontumor repertoire similarity than basal-like breast cancer did. The data were judged consistent with most tumor T cells coming from lymph node and expanding in tumor.

Germline V CDR1 and CDR2: SQVTM, ANQGSEA. The CDR3 covers 12 residues. V lost 5 bases, J lost 7 bases, and 9 bases lay in between. For this clonotype: Antigen specificity is unknown.

MiXCR, run by TCRdb on the multiplex PCR reads, gives a single entry per CDR3 protein. This sample yields 200,000 to 250,000 distinct CDR3 sequences, of which less than 45% are seen a single time; 3% to 4.5% belongs to the top ten. The chain couples TRBV29-1 to TRBJ1-6, with D possibly TRBD1 on 6 matching bases. The TCR sequence derives from a female donor with breast cancer. Some clones in this sample may be carry-over from other donors' samples. The sample consisted of axillary lymph node tissue. For the CDR3, the DNA is TGCAGCGTTAAAGGGGGAAATTCACCCCTCCACTTT. This gives the protein CSVKGGNSPLHF.